Listed below are T cell receptor beta chains from one sample, sequenced in a study of blood T cell repertoires in COVID-19. Profiling relied on immunoSEQ multiplex PCR, and the TCRdb table lists in-frame clones only, not all of them. Among roughly 180,000 clones, approximately 85% were seen once, and the ten largest hold roughly 8.2%. The specimen sequenced was peripheral blood. All receptors derive from a woman in her sixties or seventies with acute or convalescent COVID-19. CDR3s include the opening cysteine and the closing phenylalanine or tryptophan. A D gene is named only where the DNA matches it firmly. The listing skips clone size in some rows; elsewhere it reads once, few, many or a size class.

.	.	TRBV16	TRBJ2-3	CASSQAGDTQYF	TGTGCCAGCAGCCAGGCAGGCGATACGCAGTATTTT
.	.	TRBV19	TRBJ1-2	CASTPTAGGEANYGYTF	TGTGCCAGTACTCCCACCGCGGGGGGGGAAGCTAACTATGGCTACACCTTC
TRBD1	.	TRBV27	TRBJ2-3	CASSWGQRTDTQYF	TGTGCCAGCAGTTGGGGACAGCGAACAGATACGCAGTATTTT
.	.	TRBV7-9	TRBJ2-1	CASSPLTRADEQFF	TGTGCCAGCAGCCCACTGACTAGGGCGGATGAGCAGTTCTTC
TRBD1	.	TRBV11-2	TRBJ1-6	CASRIQGAHSPLHF	TGTGCCAGCAGGATACAGGGGGCGCATTCCCCCCTCCACTTT
.	.	TRBV7-2	TRBJ2-2	CASSPDGVNTGELFF	TGTGCCAGCAGCCCAGACGGGGTGAACACCGGGGAGCTGTTTTTT
.	.	TRBV9	TRBJ1-2	CASSIRDMSGYGYTF	TGTGCCAGCAGCATCCGGGACATGAGTGGCTATGGCTACACCTTC
TRBD2	.	TRBV5-3	TRBJ2-3	CARSPLAGVLGTDTQYF	TGTGCCAGAAGCCCGCTAGCGGGAGTCCTTGGCACAGATACGCAGTATTTT
TRBD1	.	TRBV24-1	TRBJ1-5	CATSLGTAINQPQHF	TGTGCCACCAGTCTCGGGACAGCTATCAATCAGCCCCAGCATTTT
TRBD1	few	TRBV6-5	TRBJ2-2	CASIDRGGSGELFF	TGTGCCAGCATCGACCGAGGGGGCTCCGGGGAGCTGTTTTTT
TRBD1	once	TRBV12-5	TRBJ1-3	CASGSQGTARAGNTIYF	TGTGCTAGTGGTTCCCAAGGGACAGCCCGGGCTGGAAACACCATATATTTT
TRBD1	.	TRBV7-2	TRBJ1-1	CASSLAGTGGAFF	TGTGCCAGCAGCTTAGCCGGGACAGGCGGGGCTTTCTTT
.	.	TRBV7-9	TRBJ2-1	CASSPYENEQFF	TGTGCCAGCAGCCCTTACGAGAATGAGCAGTTCTTC
TRBD2	.	TRBV9	TRBJ2-2	CASSVSPYSGRLNTGELFF	TGTGCCAGCAGCGTAAGCCCCTATAGCGGGAGGCTGAACACCGGGGAGCTGTTTTTT
.	.	TRBV30	TRBJ1-6	CAWRPSSNSPLHF	TGTGCCTGGAGGCCATCTAGCAATTCACCCCTCCACTTT
.	.	TRBV6-5	TRBJ2-4	CASRTAGISKNIQYF	TGTGCCAGCAGGACTGCGGGAATCTCCAAAAACATTCAGTACTTC
.	.	TRBV21-1	TRBJ1-1	CASSQTVKNTEAFF	TGTGCCAGCAGCCAAACAGTTAAGAACACTGAAGCTTTCTTT
TRBD2	once	TRBV7-6	TRBJ2-1	CASSGLAGGQSNEQFF	TGTGCCAGCAGCGGACTAGCGGGAGGGCAATCGAATGAGCAGTTCTTC
.	.	TRBV19	TRBJ2-1	CASSIDPEYNEQFF	TGTGCCAGTAGTATAGACCCCGAGTACAATGAGCAGTTCTTC
TRBD2	.	TRBV28	TRBJ2-5	CASSSRLAGLETQYF	TGTGCCAGCAGCTCCCGACTAGCGGGATTAGAGACCCAGTACTTC
TRBD1	.	TRBV10-3	TRBJ2-1	CAISEGKRGREQFF	TGTGCCATCAGTGAGGGGAAAAGGGGGCGTGAGCAGTTCTTC
.	.	TRBV4-2	TRBJ1-4	CASSQDYSYNEKLFF	TGTGCCAGCAGCCAAGATTACAGTTATAATGAAAAACTGTTTTTT
TRBD1	.	TRBV24-1	TRBJ1-5	CAIQGARGNQPQHF	TGTGCCATACAGGGGGCGCGGGGCAATCAGCCCCAGCATTTT
.	.	TRBV6-5	TRBJ2-7	CASIRGASKRYEQYF	TGTGCCAGCATCCGGGGGGCCAGCAAACGCTACGAGCAGTACTTC
.	.	TRBV6-5	TRBJ2-2	CASGQRGGELFF	TGTGCCAGCGGGCAAAGGGGCGGGGAGCTGTTTTTT
.	.	TRBV2	TRBJ2-5	CASSLGEETQYF	TGTGCCAGCAGTCTCGGGGAAGAGACCCAGTACTTC
TRBD1	.	TRBV2	TRBJ1-2	CASSEYSSGQGVNGYTF	TGTGCCAGCAGTGAATACTCCTCGGGACAGGGTGTTAATGGCTACACCTTC
.	.	TRBV12-3/TRBV12-4	TRBJ1-1	CASSLSGFKAFF	TGTGCCAGCAGTTTATCGGGGTTTAAGGCTTTCTTT
.	.	TRBV7-8	TRBJ2-3	CASSFFQASGTDTQYF	TGTGCCAGCAGCTTTTTCCAGGCTAGCGGCACAGATACGCAGTATTTT
TRBD2	.	TRBV5-1	TRBJ2-3	CASSSPMTSGSPTDTQYF	TGCGCCAGCAGCTCTCCTATGACTAGCGGGAGCCCCACAGATACGCAGTATTTT
TRBD2	.	TRBV7-6	TRBJ2-5	CASSSSSGIGQTQYF	TGTGCCAGCAGCTCCTCAAGCGGGATAGGACAGACCCAGTACTTC
TRBD1	.	TRBV28	TRBJ2-1	CASSRDRVVDEQFF	TGTGCCAGCAGCAGGGACAGGGTGGTAGATGAGCAGTTCTTC
.	.	TRBV15	TRBJ2-1	CATSSASSYNEQFF	TGTGCCACCAGCAGTGCTAGCTCCTACAATGAGCAGTTCTTC
TRBD2	.	TRBV11-2	TRBJ2-2	CASSLAGTSGGELFF	TGTGCCAGCAGCTTAGCCGGGACTAGCGGCGGGGAGCTGTTTTTT
.	.	TRBV19	TRBJ1-1	CASSTIDRTNTEAFF	TGTGCCAGTAGTACAATCGACAGGACGAACACTGAAGCTTTCTTT
TRBD1	.	TRBV3-1/TRBV3-2	TRBJ1-2	CASSQGPGQVGGYTF	TGTGCCAGCAGCCAAGGCCCCGGACAGGTCGGGGGCTACACCTTC
.	.	TRBV7-8	TRBJ2-1	CASSLYGGTSYNEQFF	TGTGCCAGCAGCTTGTACGGGGGAACCTCCTACAATGAGCAGTTCTTC
.	.	TRBV18	TRBJ1-1	CATRVRGENTEAFF	TGTGCCACCCGCGTAAGGGGCGAGAACACTGAAGCTTTCTTT
.	.	TRBV5-1	TRBJ2-7	CASSLGDNPFKQYF	TGCGCCAGCAGCTTGGGGGACAACCCCTTTAAGCAGTACTTC
.	once	TRBV29-1	TRBJ2-1	CSVEERAYNEQFF	TGCAGCGTTGAGGAGCGGGCCTACAATGAGCAGTTCTTC
.	.	TRBV6-2/TRBV6-3	TRBJ1-1	CASSYADSSTEAFF	TGTGCCAGCAGTTACGCGGACAGTTCCACTGAAGCTTTCTTT
.	.	TRBV5-1	TRBJ2-2	CASSVRTGNTGELFF	TGCGCCAGCAGCGTCCGGACGGGAAACACCGGGGAGCTGTTTTTT
TRBD2	.	TRBV6-6	TRBJ2-3	CASSPLAGGADTQYF	TGTGCCAGCAGTCCTCTAGCGGGAGGTGCAGATACGCAGTATTTT
TRBD2	.	TRBV11-3	TRBJ2-5	CASSPRLAGQETQYF	TGTGCCAGCAGCCCCCGACTAGCGGGGCAAGAGACCCAGTACTTC
TRBD2	.	TRBV11-3	TRBJ2-1	CASSLLARGTGEQFF	TGTGCCAGCAGCCTACTAGCGAGAGGGACGGGCGAGCAGTTCTTC
.	once	TRBV9	TRBJ1-3	CASRFTGEQGSIYF	TGTGCCAGCAGATTTACTGGGGAGCAAGGATCCATATATTTT
TRBD1	.	TRBV29-1	TRBJ2-1	CSVSQGASYNEQFF	TGCAGCGTCTCACAGGGGGCGTCCTACAATGAGCAGTTCTTC
TRBD2	.	TRBV5-1	TRBJ2-1	CASSLAGSGRNEQFF	TGCGCCAGCAGCTTGGCGGGTAGCGGGAGAAATGAGCAGTTCTTC
.	.	TRBV20-1	TRBJ2-3	CSYAAADTQYF	TGCAGCTATGCTGCTGCAGATACGCAGTATTTT
TRBD2	.	TRBV19	TRBJ2-1	CASSIRLAGGNEQFF	TGTGCCAGTAGTATACGGCTAGCGGGAGGCAATGAGCAGTTCTTC
.	.	TRBV30	TRBJ1-5	CAWGAQSNQPQHF	TGTGCCTGGGGGGCTCAGAGCAATCAGCCCCAGCATTTT
.	.	TRBV7-2	TRBJ1-3	CASSLAPPGSGNTIYF	TGTGCCAGCAGCTTAGCCCCACCAGGCTCTGGAAACACCATATATTTT
.	.	TRBV30	TRBJ1-2	CAWTRDLKANYGYTF	TGTGCCTGGACGCGGGACCTAAAAGCTAACTATGGCTACACCTTC
TRBD2	.	TRBV12-5	TRBJ2-1	CASGLVVGGLLGQFF	TGTGCTAGTGGTTTGGTAGTGGGAGGGCTCCTAGGGCAGTTCTTC
TRBD1	.	TRBV5-8	TRBJ1-5	CASSLAWTGRGRQPQHF	TGTGCCAGCAGCTTGGCCTGGACAGGGAGAGGACGTCAGCCCCAGCATTTT